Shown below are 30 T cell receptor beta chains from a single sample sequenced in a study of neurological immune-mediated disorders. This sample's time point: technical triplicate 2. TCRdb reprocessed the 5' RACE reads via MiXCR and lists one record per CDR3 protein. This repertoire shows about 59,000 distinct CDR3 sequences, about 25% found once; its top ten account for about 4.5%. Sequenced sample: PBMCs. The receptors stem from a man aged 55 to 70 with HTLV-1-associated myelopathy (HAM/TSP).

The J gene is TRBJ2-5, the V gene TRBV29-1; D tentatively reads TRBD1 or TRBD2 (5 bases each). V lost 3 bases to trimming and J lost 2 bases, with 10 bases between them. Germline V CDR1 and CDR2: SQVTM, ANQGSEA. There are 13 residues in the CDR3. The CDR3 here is CSVERGPQETQYF. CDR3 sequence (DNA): TGCAGCGTTGAGAGGGGTCCTCAAGAGACCCAGTACTTC.

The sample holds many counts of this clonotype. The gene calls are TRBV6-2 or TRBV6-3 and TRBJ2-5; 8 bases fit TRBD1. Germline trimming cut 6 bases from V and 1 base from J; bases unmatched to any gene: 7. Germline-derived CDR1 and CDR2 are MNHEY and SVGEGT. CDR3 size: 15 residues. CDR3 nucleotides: TGTGCCAGCAGACCCAGGACAGGGCTCCAAGAGACCCAGTACTTC. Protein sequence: CASRPRTGLQETQYF.

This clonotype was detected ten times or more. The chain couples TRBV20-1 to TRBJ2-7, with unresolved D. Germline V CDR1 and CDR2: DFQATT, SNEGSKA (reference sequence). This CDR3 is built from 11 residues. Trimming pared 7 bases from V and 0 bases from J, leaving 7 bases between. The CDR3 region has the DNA TGCAGTGTGGCAGTCTCCTACGAGCAGTACTTC. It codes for CSVAVSYEQYF.

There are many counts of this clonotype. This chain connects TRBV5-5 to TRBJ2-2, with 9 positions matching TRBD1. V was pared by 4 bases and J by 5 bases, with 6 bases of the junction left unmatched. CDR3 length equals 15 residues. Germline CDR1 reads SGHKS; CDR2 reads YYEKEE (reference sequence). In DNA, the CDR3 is TGTGCCAGCAGCGACACAGGGGGCGTAACCGGGGAGCTGTTTTTT. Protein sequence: CASSDTGGVTGELFF.

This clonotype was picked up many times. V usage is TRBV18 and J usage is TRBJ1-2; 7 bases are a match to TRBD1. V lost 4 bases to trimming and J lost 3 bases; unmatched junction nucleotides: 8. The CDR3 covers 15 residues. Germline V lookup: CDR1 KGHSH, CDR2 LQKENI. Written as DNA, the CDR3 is TGTGCCAGCTCACACGCCAGGGGGTTTCACTATGGCTACACCTTC. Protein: CASSHARGFHYGYTF.

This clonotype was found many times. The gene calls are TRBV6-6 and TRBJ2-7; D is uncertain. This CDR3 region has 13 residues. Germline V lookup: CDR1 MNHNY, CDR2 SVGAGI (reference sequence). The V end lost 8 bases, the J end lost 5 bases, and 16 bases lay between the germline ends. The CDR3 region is CASALAANDEQYF. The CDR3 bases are TGTGCCAGCGCTTTGGCCGCTAACGACGAGCAGTACTTC.

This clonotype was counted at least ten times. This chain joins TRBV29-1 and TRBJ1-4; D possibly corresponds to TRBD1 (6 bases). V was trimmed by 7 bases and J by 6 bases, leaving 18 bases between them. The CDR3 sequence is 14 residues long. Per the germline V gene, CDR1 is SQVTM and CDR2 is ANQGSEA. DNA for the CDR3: TGCAGCGCGGGGGGCACTTCTGGTCATGAAAAACTGTTTTTT. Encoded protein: CSAGGTSGHEKLFF.

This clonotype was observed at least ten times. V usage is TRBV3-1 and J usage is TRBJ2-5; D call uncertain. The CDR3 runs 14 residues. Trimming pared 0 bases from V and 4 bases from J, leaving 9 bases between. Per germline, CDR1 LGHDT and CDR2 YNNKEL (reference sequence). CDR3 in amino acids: CASSQDTATETQYF. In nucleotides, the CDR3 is TGTGCCAGCAGCCAAGACACTGCAACAGAGACCCAGTACTTC.

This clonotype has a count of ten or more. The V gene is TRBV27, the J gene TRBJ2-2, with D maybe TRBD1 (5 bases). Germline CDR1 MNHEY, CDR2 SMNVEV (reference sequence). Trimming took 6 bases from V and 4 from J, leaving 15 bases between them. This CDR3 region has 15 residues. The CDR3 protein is CASSLEGHPTGELFF. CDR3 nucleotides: TGTGCCAGCAGCTTAGAAGGACACCCCACCGGGGAGCTGTTTTTT.

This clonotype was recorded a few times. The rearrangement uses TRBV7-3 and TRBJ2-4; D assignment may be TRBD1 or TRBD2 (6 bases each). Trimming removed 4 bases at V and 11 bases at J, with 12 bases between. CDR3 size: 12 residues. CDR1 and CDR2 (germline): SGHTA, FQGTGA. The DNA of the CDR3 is TGTGCCAGCAGCTCGACAGGCGGGGTTCAGTACTTC. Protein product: CASSSTGGVQYF.

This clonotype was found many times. The CDR3 coding sequence is TGTGCCAGCAGTGAAGTGGGGGGCGGTGAAGCTTTCTTT. This sequence encodes CASSEVGGGEAFF. The chain carries TRBV2 and TRBJ1-1; D possibly corresponds to TRBD1 (6 bases). Germline V CDR1 and CDR2: SNHLY, FYNNEI. V lost 1 base to trimming and J lost 7 bases, with 10 bases between them. The CDR3 has 13 residues.

In DNA form, the CDR3 reads TGTGCCAGCAGTTTAGAGTACGAGCAGTACTTC. The encoded protein is CASSLEYEQYF. The gene calls are TRBV12-3 or TRBV12-4 and TRBJ2-7; the D is unclear. V lost 1 base and J 4 bases, leaving 2 bases between the germline ends. CDR3 size: 11 residues.

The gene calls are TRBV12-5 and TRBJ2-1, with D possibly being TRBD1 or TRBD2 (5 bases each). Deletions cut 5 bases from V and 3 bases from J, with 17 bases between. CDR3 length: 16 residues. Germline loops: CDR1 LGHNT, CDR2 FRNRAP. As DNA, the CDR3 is TGTGCTAGTGGTGGCTCAGGGCGGGTCCTCTACAATGAGCAGTTCTTC. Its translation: CASGGSGRVLYNEQFF.

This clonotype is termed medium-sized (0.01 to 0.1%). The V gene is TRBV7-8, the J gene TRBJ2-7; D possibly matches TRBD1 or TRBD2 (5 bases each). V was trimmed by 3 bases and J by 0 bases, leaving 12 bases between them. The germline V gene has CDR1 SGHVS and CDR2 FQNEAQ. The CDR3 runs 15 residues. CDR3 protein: CASSFGARSSYEQYF. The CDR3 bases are TGTGCCAGCAGCTTCGGGGCACGGAGCTCCTACGAGCAGTACTTC.

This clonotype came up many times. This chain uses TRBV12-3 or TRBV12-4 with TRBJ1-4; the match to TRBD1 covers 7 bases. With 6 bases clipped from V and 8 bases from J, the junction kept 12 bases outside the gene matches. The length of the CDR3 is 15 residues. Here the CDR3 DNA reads TGTGCCAGCAGCACCAGACAGGGCGTCGGGGAAAAACTGTTTTTT. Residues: CASSTRQGVGEKLFF.

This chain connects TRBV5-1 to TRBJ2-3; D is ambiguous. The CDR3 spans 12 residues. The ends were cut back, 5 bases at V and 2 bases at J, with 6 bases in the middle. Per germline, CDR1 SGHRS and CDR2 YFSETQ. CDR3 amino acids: CASSRSTDTQYF. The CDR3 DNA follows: TGCGCCAGCAGTCGTTCCACAGATACGCAGTATTTT. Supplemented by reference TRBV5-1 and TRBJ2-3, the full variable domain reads KAGVTQTPRYLIKTRGQQVTLSCSPISGHRSVSWYQQTPGQGLQFLFEYFSETQRNKGNFPGRFSGRQFSNSRSEMNVSTLELGDSALYLCASSRSTDTQYFGPGTRLTVL.

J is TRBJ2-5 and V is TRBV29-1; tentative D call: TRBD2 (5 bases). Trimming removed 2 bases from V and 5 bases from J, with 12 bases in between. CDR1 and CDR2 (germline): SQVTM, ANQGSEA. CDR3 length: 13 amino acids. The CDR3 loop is CSVEKGRGETQYF. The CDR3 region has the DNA TGCAGCGTTGAAAAGGGCCGCGGGGAGACCCAGTACTTC.

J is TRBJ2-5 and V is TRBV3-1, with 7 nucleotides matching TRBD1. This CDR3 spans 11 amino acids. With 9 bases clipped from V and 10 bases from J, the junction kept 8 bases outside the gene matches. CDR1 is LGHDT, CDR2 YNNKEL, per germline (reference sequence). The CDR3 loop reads CASMLRDSQYF. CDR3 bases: TGTGCCAGTATGTTACGGGACAGCCAGTACTTC.

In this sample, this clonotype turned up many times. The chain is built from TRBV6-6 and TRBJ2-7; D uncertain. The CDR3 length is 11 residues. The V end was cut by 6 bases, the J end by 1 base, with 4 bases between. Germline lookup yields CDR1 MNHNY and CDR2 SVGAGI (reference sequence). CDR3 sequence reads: CASSKSYEQYF. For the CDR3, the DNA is TGTGCCAGCAGCAAGTCCTACGAGCAGTACTTC.

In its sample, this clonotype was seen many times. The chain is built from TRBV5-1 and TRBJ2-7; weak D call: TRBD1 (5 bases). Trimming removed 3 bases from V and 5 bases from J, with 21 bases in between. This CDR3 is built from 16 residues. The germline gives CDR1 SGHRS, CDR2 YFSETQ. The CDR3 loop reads CASSSAVVGRLNEQYF. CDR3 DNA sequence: TGCGCCAGCAGCTCCGCGGTGGTGGGGCGCCTCAACGAGCAGTACTTC.

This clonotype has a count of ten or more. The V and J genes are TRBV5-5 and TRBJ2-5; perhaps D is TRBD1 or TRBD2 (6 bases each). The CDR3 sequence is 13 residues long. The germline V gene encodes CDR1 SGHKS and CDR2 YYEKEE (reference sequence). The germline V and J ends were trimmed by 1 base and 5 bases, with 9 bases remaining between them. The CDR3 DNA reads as TGTGCCAGCAGCTTGTGGGGGGCGGAGACCCAGTACTTC. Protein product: CASSLWGAETQYF.

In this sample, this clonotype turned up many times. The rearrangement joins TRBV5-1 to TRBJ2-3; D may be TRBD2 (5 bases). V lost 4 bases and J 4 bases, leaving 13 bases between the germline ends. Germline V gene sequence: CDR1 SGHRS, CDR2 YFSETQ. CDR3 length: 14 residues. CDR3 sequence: CASSPRAEADTQYF. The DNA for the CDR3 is TGCGCCAGCAGCCCCCGGGCGGAGGCAGATACGCAGTATTTT. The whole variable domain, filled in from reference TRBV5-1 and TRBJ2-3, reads KAGVTQTPRYLIKTRGQQVTLSCSPISGHRSVSWYQQTPGQGLQFLFEYFSETQRNKGNFPGRFSGRQFSNSRSEMNVSTLELGDSALYLCASSPRAEADTQYFGPGTRLTVL.

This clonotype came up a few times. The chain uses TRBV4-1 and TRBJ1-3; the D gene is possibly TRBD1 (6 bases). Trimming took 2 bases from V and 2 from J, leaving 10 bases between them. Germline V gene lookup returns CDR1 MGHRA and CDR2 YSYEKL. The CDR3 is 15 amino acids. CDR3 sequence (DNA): TGCGCCAGCAGCCAACAGGGGAACGCTGGAAACACCATATATTTT. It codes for CASSQQGNAGNTIYF.

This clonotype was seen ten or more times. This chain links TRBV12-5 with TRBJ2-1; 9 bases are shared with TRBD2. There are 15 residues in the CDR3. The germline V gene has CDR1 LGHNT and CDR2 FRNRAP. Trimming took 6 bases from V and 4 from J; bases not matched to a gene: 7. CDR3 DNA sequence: TGTGCTAGTGGGCCAACTAGCGGGCCATACAATGAGCAGTTCTTC. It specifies CASGPTSGPYNEQFF.

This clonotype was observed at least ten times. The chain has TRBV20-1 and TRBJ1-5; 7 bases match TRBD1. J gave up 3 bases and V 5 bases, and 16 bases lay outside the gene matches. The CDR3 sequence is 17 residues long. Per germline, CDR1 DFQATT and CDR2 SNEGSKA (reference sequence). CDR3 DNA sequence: TGCAGTGCTGAAGATAGGGGGTCAGGGGGGGACAATCAGCCCCAGCATTTT. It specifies CSAEDRGSGGDNQPQHF.

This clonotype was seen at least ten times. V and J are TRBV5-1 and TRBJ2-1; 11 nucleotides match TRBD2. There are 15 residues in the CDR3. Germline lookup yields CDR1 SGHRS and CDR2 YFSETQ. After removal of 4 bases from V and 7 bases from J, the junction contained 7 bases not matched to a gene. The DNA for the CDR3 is TGCGCCAGCAGCGATAGCGGGAGGGAGAATAATGAGCAGTTCTTC. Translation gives CASSDSGRENNEQFF.

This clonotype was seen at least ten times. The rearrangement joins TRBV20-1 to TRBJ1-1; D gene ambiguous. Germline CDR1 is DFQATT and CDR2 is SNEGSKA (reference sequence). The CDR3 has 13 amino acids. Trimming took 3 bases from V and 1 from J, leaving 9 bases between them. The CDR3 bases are TGCAGTGCTAGTAGGCCAGAGAACACTGAAGCTTTCTTT. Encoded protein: CSASRPENTEAFF.

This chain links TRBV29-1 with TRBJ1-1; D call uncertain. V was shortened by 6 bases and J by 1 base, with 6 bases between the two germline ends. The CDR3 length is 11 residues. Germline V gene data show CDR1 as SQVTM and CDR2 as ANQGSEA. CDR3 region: CSVRENTEAFF. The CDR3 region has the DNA TGCAGCGTGCGGGAGAACACTGAAGCTTTCTTT.

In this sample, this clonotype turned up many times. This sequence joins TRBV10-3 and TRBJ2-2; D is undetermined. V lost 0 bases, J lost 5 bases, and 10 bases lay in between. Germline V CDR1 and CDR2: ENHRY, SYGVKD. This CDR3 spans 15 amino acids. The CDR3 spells CAISESMLGTGELFF. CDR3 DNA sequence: TGTGCCATCAGTGAGTCGATGCTTGGGACCGGGGAGCTGTTTTTT.

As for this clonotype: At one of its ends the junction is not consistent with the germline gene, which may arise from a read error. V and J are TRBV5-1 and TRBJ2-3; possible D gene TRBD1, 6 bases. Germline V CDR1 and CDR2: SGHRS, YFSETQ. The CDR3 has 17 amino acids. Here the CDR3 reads CASSLGRPITRTDKQYF. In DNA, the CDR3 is TGCGCCAGCAGCTTAGGGAGACCCATTACGAGGACAGATAAGCAGTATTTT.